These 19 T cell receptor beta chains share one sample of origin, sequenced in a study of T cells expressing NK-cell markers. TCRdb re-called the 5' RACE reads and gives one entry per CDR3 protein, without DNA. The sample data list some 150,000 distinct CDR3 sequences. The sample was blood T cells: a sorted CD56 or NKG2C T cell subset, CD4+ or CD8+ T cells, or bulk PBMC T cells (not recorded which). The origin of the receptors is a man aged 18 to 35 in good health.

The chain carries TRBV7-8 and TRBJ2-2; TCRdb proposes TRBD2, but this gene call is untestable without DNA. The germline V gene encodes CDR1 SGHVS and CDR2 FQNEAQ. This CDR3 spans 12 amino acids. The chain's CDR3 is CASSFQSEPPFF.

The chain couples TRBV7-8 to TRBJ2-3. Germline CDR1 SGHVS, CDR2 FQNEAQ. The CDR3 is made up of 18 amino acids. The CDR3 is CASSLNEILTLSTDTQYF.

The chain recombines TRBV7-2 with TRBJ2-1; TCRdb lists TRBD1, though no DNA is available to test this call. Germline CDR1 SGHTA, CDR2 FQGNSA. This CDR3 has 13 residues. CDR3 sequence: CASRLDSGDEQFF.

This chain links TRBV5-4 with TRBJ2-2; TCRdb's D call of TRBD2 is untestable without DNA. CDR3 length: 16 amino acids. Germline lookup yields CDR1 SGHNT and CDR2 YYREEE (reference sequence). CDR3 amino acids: CASSPSTGANTGELFF.

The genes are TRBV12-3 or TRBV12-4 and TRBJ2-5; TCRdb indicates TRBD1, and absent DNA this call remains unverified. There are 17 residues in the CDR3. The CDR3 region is CASSFGPQGIGQETQYF.

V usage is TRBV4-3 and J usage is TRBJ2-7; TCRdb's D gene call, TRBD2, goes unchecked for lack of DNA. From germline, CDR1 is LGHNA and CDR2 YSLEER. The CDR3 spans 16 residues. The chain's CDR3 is CASSQSPSAGYGEQYF.

Here the CDR3 reads CASAEGTGQEETQYF. The rearrangement links TRBV5-1 to TRBJ2-5; the TCRdb call, TRBD1, lacks DNA for checking. Germline CDR1 reads SGHRS; CDR2 reads YFSETQ. The CDR3 length is 15 residues.

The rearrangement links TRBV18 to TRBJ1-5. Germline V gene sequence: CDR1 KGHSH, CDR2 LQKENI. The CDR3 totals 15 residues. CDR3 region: CASSALEGFYQPQHF.

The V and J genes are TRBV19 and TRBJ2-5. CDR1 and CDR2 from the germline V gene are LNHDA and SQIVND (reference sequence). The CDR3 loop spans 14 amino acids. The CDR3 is CASSIWIFQETQYF.

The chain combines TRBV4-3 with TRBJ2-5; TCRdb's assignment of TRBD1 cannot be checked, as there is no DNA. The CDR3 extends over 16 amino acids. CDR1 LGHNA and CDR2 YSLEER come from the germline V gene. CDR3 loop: CASSQGRTVLQETQYF.

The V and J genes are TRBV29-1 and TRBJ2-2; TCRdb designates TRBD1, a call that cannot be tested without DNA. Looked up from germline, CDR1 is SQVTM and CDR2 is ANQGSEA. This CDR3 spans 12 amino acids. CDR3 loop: CSVQGQTGELFF.

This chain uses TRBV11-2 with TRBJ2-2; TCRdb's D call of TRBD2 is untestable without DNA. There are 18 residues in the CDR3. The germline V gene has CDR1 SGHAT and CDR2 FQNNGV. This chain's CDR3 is CASSLILGAGGPGGELFF.

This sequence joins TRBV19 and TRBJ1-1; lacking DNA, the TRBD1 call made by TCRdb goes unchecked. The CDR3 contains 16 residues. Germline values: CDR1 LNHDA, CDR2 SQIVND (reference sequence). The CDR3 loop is CASGSPAQGENTEAFF.

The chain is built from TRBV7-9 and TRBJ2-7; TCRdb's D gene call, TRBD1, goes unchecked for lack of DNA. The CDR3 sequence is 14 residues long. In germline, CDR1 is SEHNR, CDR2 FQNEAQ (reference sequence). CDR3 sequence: CASSLPREIDEQYF.

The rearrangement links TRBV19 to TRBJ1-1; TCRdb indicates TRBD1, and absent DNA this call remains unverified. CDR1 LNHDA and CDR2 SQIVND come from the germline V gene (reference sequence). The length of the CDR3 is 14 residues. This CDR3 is CASSIFAGETEAFF.

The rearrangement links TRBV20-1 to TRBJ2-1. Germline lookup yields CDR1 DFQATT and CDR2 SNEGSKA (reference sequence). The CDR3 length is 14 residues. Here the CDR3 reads CSANHQSFTNEQFF.

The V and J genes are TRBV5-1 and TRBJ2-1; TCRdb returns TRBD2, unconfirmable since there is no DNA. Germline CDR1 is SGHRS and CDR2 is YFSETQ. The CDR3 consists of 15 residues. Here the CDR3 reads CASSLKSSLADEQFF.

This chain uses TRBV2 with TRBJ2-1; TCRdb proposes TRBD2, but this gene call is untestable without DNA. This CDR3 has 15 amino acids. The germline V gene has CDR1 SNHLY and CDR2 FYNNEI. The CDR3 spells CASSYSGGDYNEQFF.

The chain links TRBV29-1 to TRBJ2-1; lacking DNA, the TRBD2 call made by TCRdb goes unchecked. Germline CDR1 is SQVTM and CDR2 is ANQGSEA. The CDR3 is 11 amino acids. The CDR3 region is CSAVGSPEQFF.